This TCR beta chain was documented in a study of blood T cells in healthy people across ages. This clonotype is a singleton in its sample. Its antigen is currently unknown. Through a sample-barcoded 5' primer and a J-beta primer mix, a second PCR was run for 7 to 11 cycles. TCRdb analysed the 5' RACE reads with MiXCR anew, one entry per CDR3 protein. The repertoire holds about 1.4 million distinct CDR3 sequences, with 59% as singletons. V gave up 0 bases and J gave up 5 bases, with 13 bases separating them. CDR1 is MNHNS, CDR2 SASEGT, per germline. The CDR3 sequence is 15 residues long. Overall study results and limits: Diversity estimated from one million T cells was considered an underestimate.

Sequenced input: blood. This clonotype originated in a man in his late teens or twenties in good health. The gene calls are TRBV6-1 and TRBJ2-5; no firm D call. DNA for the CDR3: TGTGCCAGCAGTGAAGCACGAGGCCACCGGGAGACCCAGTACTTC. It is translated as CASSEARGHRETQYF.